This passage covers 7 T cell receptor beta chains from one sample sequenced in a study of Ad26.COV2.S vaccination and SARS-CoV-2 variants. Noted treatment: around 19 received Ad26.COV2.S at low or high dose, single or two shots; about 5 received placebo; per-sample allocation not given. Sampling was performed 63 days after the first vaccine or placebo injection. Assay: immunoSEQ multiplex PCR; the TCRdb copy retains only in-frame clones and omits some. Of roughly 380,000 clones in the sample, approximately 85% are singletons; the top ten hold roughly 3.1%. The sample consisted of peripheral blood, taken in a trial of Ad26.COV2.S vaccine versus placebo. The receptors originated from a person between 18 and 65 years old who received the Ad26.COV2.S COVID-19 vaccine or a placebo.

The chain links TRBV9 to TRBJ1-1; D unclear. CDR1 and CDR2 (germline): SGDLS, YYNGEE. The CDR3 has 13 amino acids. The V and J ends lost 1 base and 3 bases respectively, with 7 bases between them. This CDR3 reads CASSVPGDTEAFF. The DNA for the CDR3 is TGTGCCAGCAGCGTACCTGGGGACACTGAAGCTTTCTTT.

V and J are TRBV15 and TRBJ1-5; D is unresolved. Germline assignment: CDR1 LNHNV and CDR2 YYDKDF (reference sequence). The V gene lost 1 base and the J gene lost 3 bases, with 10 bases spanning the gap. CDR3 size: 15 residues. The CDR3 nucleotides are TGTGCCACCAGCAGAGGGGTAGGGTACAATCAGCCCCAGCATTTT. This translates into CATSRGVGYNQPQHF.

For the CDR3, the DNA is TGCGCCAGCAGCACCGGAGCGGGAGGAGAGACCCAGTACTTC. It yields the protein CASSTGAGGETQYF. This chain uses TRBV5-1 with TRBJ2-5, with 9 nucleotides matching TRBD2. With V trimmed by 4 bases and J by 4 bases, 5 bases remained unmatched. This CDR3 region has 14 residues. Germline CDR1 is SGHRS and CDR2 is YFSETQ.

The chain recombines TRBV5-3 with TRBJ2-7, with 8 nucleotides matching TRBD2. TRBV5-3 is an ORF, and what it does is uncertain. The CDR3 is 14 amino acids. V shed 4 bases and J 6 bases; nucleotides not matched to a gene: 9. The CDR3 DNA follows: TGTGCCAGAAGCGCGACTAGCGCCTATTGCGAGCAGTACTTC. Encoded protein: CARSATSAYCEQYF.

The chain has TRBV7-2 and TRBJ1-6, with 10 bases identical to TRBD1. CDR3 length equals 17 residues. V gave up 5 bases and J gave up 4 bases; unmatched junction bases: 8. Germline-derived CDR1 and CDR2 are SGHTA and FQGNSA. CDR3 sequence: CASSPEMGQGYNSPLHF. The CDR3 DNA follows: TGTGCCAGCAGCCCTGAGATGGGACAGGGGTATAATTCACCCCTCCACTTT. Based on the CDR3 plus reference TRBV7-2 and TRBJ1-6, the full variable domain is GAGVSQSPSNKVTEKGKDVELRCDPISGHTALYWYRQSLGQGLEFLIYFQGNSAPDKSGLPSDRFSAERTGGSVSTLTIQRTQQEDSAVYLCASSPEMGQGYNSPLHFGNGTRLTVT.

The J gene is TRBJ2-3, the V gene TRBV2; D perhaps matches TRBD1 (6 bases). V dropped 6 bases and J dropped 6 bases, with 10 bases sitting between them. In germline, CDR1 is SNHLY, CDR2 FYNNEI. CDR3 length equals 12 residues. The CDR3 DNA follows: TGTGCCAGCAGAGTTCAGGGGGATACGCAGTATTTT. Translating it yields CASRVQGDTQYF.

The gene calls are TRBV14 and TRBJ2-6; D ambiguous. This CDR3 has 13 residues. Germline V gives CDR1 SGHDN, CDR2 FVKESK. Trimming shortened V by 4 bases and J by 4 bases, and 5 bases separated the two germline ends. This chain's CDR3 is CASSLRGANVLTF. In DNA, the CDR3 is TGTGCCAGCAGCCTCAGGGGGGCCAACGTCCTGACTTTC. Looking up the rest from reference TRBV14 and TRBJ2-6 gives the full variable domain: EAGVTQFPSHSVIEKGQTVTLRCDPISGHDNLYWYRRVMGKEIKFLLHFVKESKQDESGMPNNRFLAERTGGTYSTLKVQPAELEDSGVYFCASSLRGANVLTFGAGSRLTVL.